One sample yielded the 26 T cell receptor beta chains listed below, sequenced in a study of cytotoxic CD8 clonotypes in ibrutinib-treated CLL. Assay: immunoSEQ multiplex PCR; the TCRdb copy retains only in-frame clones and omits some. The table shows around 310,000 clones, with 80% occurring only once. Here the sequenced sample was PBMCs, taken before ibrutinib treatment. The receptors here all came from a human donor with chronic lymphocytic leukemia.

This clone was seen only a few times. This chain connects TRBV10-2 to TRBJ2-2, with no clear D. Germline V gives CDR1 WSHSY, CDR2 SAAADI. The V and J ends lost 4 bases and 3 bases respectively, with 6 bases between them. The CDR3 loop spans 13 amino acids. In DNA form, the CDR3 reads TGCGCCAGCAGTGCGAGGTACACCGGGGAGCTGTTTTTT. Translation: CASSARYTGELFF.

The chain is built from TRBV6-5 and TRBJ2-3; no clear D gene. The CDR3 spans 13 residues. The V end was cut by 6 bases, the J end by 2 bases, with 9 bases between. Germline V gene lookup returns CDR1 MNHEY and CDR2 SVGAGI. CDR3 amino acids: CASSQVFTDTQYF. As DNA, the CDR3 is TGTGCCAGCAGCCAGGTCTTCACAGATACGCAGTATTTT.

The chain recombines TRBV27 with TRBJ2-7, with 9 positions matching TRBD2. Germline CDR1 is MNHEY and CDR2 is SMNVEV (reference sequence). CDR3 length: 15 amino acids. V was pared by 4 bases and J by 5 bases, with 9 bases of the junction left unmatched. The CDR3 DNA sequence: TGTGCCAGCAGTTACCTTAGCGGGAGTCGGCACGAGCAGTACTTC. Translating gives CASSYLSGSRHEQYF.

The chain links TRBV10-2 to TRBJ2-7, with TRBD2 matching 10 bases. Germline CDR1 reads WSHSY; CDR2 reads SAAADI. The CDR3 runs 13 residues. V lost 6 bases, J lost 6 bases, and 5 bases stayed unmatched. The chain's CDR3 is CASREAGGLEQYF. CDR3 coding DNA: TGCGCCAGCAGGGAAGCGGGAGGGCTCGAGCAGTACTTC.

The chain joins TRBV29-1 to TRBJ1-2; D perhaps matches TRBD1 (5 bases). The V gene lost 5 bases and the J gene lost 3 bases, with 10 bases spanning the gap. The CDR3 consists of 12 residues. The germline V gene encodes CDR1 SQVTM and CDR2 ANQGSEA. CDR3 nucleotides: TGCAGCGTTAGGCAGGGCGACTATGGCTACACCTTC. Translated: CSVRQGDYGYTF.

The V and J genes are TRBV7-2 and TRBJ2-1; 11 positions match TRBD2. Germline V gives CDR1 SGHTA, CDR2 FQGNSA. The CDR3 contains 17 residues. The J segment lost 4 bases and the V segment lost 0 bases, leaving 5 bases of the junction unmatched. The CDR3 nucleotides read TGTGCCAGCAGCTTAGCGGTACTAGCGGGAGATTACAATGAGCAGTTCTTC. Protein product: CASSLAVLAGDYNEQFF.

This clone was counted a single time. The chain is built from TRBV23-1 and TRBJ2-1; no firm D call. TRBV23-1 is an ORF for which the function is uncertain. Trimming left V 6 bases short and J 9 bases short, with 24 bases between. The CDR3 spans 16 residues. CDR3: CASSNPGSLGVTEQFF. The CDR3 DNA follows: TGCGCCAGCAGCAATCCCGGCTCTTTGGGCGTGACTGAGCAGTTCTTC.

This chain connects TRBV5-1 to TRBJ1-1; 9 bases align to TRBD1. Germline trimming cut 4 bases from V and 6 bases from J; bases unmatched to any gene: 13. Per germline, CDR1 SGHRS and CDR2 YFSETQ. CDR3 length: 16 amino acids. CDR3 residues: CASSTGTGFFISEAFF. Written as DNA, the CDR3 is TGCGCCAGCAGCACGGGGACAGGGTTTTTTATCTCTGAAGCTTTCTTT.

This clone was detected only a few times. The genes are TRBV7-2 and TRBJ2-7, with D uncertain. This CDR3 is 14 amino acids long. Between the trimmed V and J ends, which lost 0 bases and 0 bases, there was a span of 6 bases. Germline V CDR1 and CDR2: SGHTA, FQGNSA. CDR3 DNA sequence: TGTGCCAGCAGCTTAGCGGCAGACTCCTACGAGCAGTACTTC. Encoded protein: CASSLAADSYEQYF.

The chain combines TRBV28 with TRBJ2-7; D is perhaps TRBD2 (5 bases). From germline, CDR1 is MDHEN and CDR2 SYDVKM. With 1 base removed from V and 3 bases from J, the gap between germline ends came to 10 bases. There are 14 residues in the CDR3. The chain's CDR3 is CASSLSRRYYEQYF. The DNA of the CDR3 is TGTGCCAGCAGTTTATCACGGAGGTACTACGAGCAGTACTTC.

V and J are TRBV4-1 and TRBJ2-7; 9 bases are a match to TRBD2. CDR1 and CDR2 (germline): MGHRA, YSYEKL. Unmatched junction bases numbered 7, after V lost 0 bases and J lost 4 bases. The CDR3 extends over 16 amino acids. CDR3 sequence: CASSQESSGKLYEQYF. CDR3 coding DNA: TGCGCCAGCAGCCAAGAGTCTAGCGGGAAGTTATACGAGCAGTACTTC.

The chain employs TRBV28 and TRBJ2-1; possible D gene TRBD2, 5 bases. The V gene's germline CDR1 is MDHEN and CDR2 SYDVKM. CDR3 length equals 15 residues. V lost 4 bases, J lost 0 bases, and 10 bases lay in between. CDR3 protein: CASSSPGSSYNEQFF. The CDR3 nucleotides read TGTGCCAGCAGTTCCCCGGGAAGCTCCTACAATGAGCAGTTCTTC.

As concerns this clone: Other DNA variants within this sample encode the same CDR3. The V gene is TRBV9, the J gene TRBJ1-5; tentatively, D is TRBD1 (5 bases). Germline loops: CDR1 SGDLS, CDR2 YYNGEE. V was trimmed by 0 bases and J by 4 bases, leaving 8 bases between them. The CDR3 runs 14 residues. The CDR3 sequence is CASSVDGGNQPQHF. The DNA of the CDR3 is TGTGCCAGCAGCGTAGATGGGGGGAATCAGCCCCAGCATTTT.

CDR3 amino acids: CASSLIRQVNTEAFF. The CDR3 DNA reads as TGTGCCAGCAGTTTAATTCGCCAGGTGAACACTGAAGCTTTCTTT. The chain carries TRBV27 and TRBJ1-1; no firm D call. The CDR3 loop spans 15 amino acids. V was cut by 2 bases and J by 0 bases, with 10 bases left in between. Germline CDR1 is MNHEY and CDR2 is SMNVEV (reference sequence).

The J gene is TRBJ2-7, the V gene TRBV14; TRBD2 aligns across 10 bases. The CDR3 extends over 15 amino acids. The germline V gene has CDR1 SGHDN and CDR2 FVKESK. The V segment lost 5 bases and the J segment 2 bases; nucleotides outside the gene matches: 6. CDR3 coding DNA: TGTGCCAGCAGCTGGGGGAGCGGGAGGGCCTACGAGCAGTACTTC. It specifies CASSWGSGRAYEQYF.

V and J are TRBV27 and TRBJ1-6, with 10 bases matching TRBD1. The CDR3 loop spans 14 amino acids. Germline loops: CDR1 MNHEY, CDR2 SMNVEV (reference sequence). After removal of 6 bases from V and 7 bases from J, the junction contained 3 bases not matched to a gene. The CDR3, as DNA: TGTGCCAGCAGATGGACAGGGGGAAATTCACCCCTCCACTTT. The encoded protein is CASRWTGGNSPLHF.

This clone was detected only a few times. The chain is built from TRBV27 and TRBJ1-2; a weak D match, TRBD1 (6 bases). CDR1 and CDR2 from the germline V gene are MNHEY and SMNVEV (reference sequence). The germline V and J ends were trimmed by 5 bases and 6 bases, with 13 bases remaining between them. The CDR3 length is 13 residues. CDR3 DNA sequence: TGTGCCAGCAGTCCCTCAGGGGTCAATGGCTACACCTTC. Protein product: CASSPSGVNGYTF.

The chain is built from TRBV7-8 and TRBJ1-1, with 7 bases fitting TRBD1. The V gene's germline CDR1 is SGHVS and CDR2 FQNEAQ. The CDR3 contains 14 residues. Losses at the gene ends were 5 bases for V and 4 bases for J; bases not matched to a gene: 7. The chain's CDR3 is CASSDNRGLTEAFF. The CDR3 DNA is TGTGCCAGCAGCGACAATAGGGGGCTCACTGAAGCTTTCTTT. Supplemented by reference TRBV7-8 and TRBJ1-1, the full variable domain reads GAGVSQSPRYKVAKRGQDVALRCDPISGHVSLFWYQQALGQGPEFLTYFQNEAQLDKSGLPSDRFFAERPEGSVSTLKIQRTQQEDSAVYLCASSDNRGLTEAFFGQGTRLTVV.

The chain carries TRBV4-3 and TRBJ2-1; 12 nucleotides agree with TRBD2. The CDR3 loop spans 16 amino acids. V lost 2 bases and J lost 6; bases outside the gene matches: 5. Germline V gene sequence: CDR1 LGHNA, CDR2 YSLEER. CDR3 in DNA: TGCGCCAGCAGCCAACTAGCGGGAGGGCCCTCCAATGAGCAGTTCTTC. Translating it yields CASSQLAGGPSNEQFF.

The gene calls are TRBV19 and TRBJ1-4, with 7 bases fitting TRBD1. Germline CDR1 is LNHDA and CDR2 is SQIVND (reference sequence). This CDR3 has 16 amino acids. With 1 base clipped from V and 7 bases from J, the junction kept 9 bases outside the gene matches. CDR3: CASSIVRGGDGEKLFF. CDR3 DNA: TGTGCCAGTAGTATAGTCAGGGGGGGCGACGGTGAAAAACTGTTTTTT.

The chain uses TRBV5-1 and TRBJ1-1; D is unresolved. Trimming removed 4 bases at V and 1 base at J, with 14 bases between. Germline CDR1 is SGHRS and CDR2 is YFSETQ. The CDR3 spans 15 residues. The CDR3 region is CASSIGPERNTEAFF. CDR3 DNA sequence: TGCGCCAGCAGCATCGGACCTGAGAGGAACACTGAAGCTTTCTTT.

V and J are TRBV30 and TRBJ1-5, with 9 bases lining up with TRBD1. The CDR3 runs to 16 residues. Per the germline V gene, CDR1 is GTSNPN and CDR2 is SVGIG (reference sequence). J gave up 5 bases and V 2 bases, and 10 bases lay outside the gene matches. The CDR3 coding sequence is TGTGCCTGGAGTCATAACAGGGGGCGCGGCTATCAGCCCCAGCATTTT. It is translated as CAWSHNRGRGYQPQHF. The whole variable domain, remainder taken from reference TRBV30 and TRBJ1-5, is SQTIHQWPATLVQPVGSPLSLECTVEGTSNPNLYWYRQAAGRGLQLLFYSVGIGQISSEVPQNLSASRPQDRQFILSSKKLLLSDSGFYLCAWSHNRGRGYQPQHFGDGTRLSIL.

V is TRBV19 and J is TRBJ1-2; D ambiguous. Germline V gene data show CDR1 as LNHDA and CDR2 as SQIVND (reference sequence). Deletions cut 7 bases from V and 5 bases from J, with 20 bases between. This CDR3 is built from 15 residues. DNA of the CDR3: TGTGCCAGTAACCCCACCAGCGTAGTCAGTTATGGCTACACCTTC. Its protein product is CASNPTSVVSYGYTF.

The chain is built from TRBV29-1 and TRBJ2-5, with D unresolved. V was shortened by 6 bases and J by 2 bases, with 7 bases between the two germline ends. Germline CDR1 reads SQVTM; CDR2 reads ANQGSEA. The CDR3 covers 11 residues. CDR3: CSVIVQETQYF. CDR3 DNA: TGCAGCGTGATTGTACAAGAGACCCAGTACTTC.

V and J are TRBV4-3 and TRBJ1-3; D not resolved. Trimming shortened V by 2 bases and J by 2 bases, and 10 bases separated the two germline ends. The CDR3 is 15 residues long. Per germline, CDR1 LGHNA and CDR2 YSLEER. The CDR3 nucleotides are TGCGCCAGCAGCCAACGGGTCAGGACTGGAAACACCATATATTTT. It specifies CASSQRVRTGNTIYF.

The chain couples TRBV7-9 to TRBJ2-7; TRBD1 aligns across 7 bases. Germline V gives CDR1 SEHNR, CDR2 FQNEAQ (reference sequence). V trimming: 4 bases; J trimming: 3 bases; junction bases outside the gene matches: 9. The CDR3 runs to 15 residues. CDR3 in amino acids: CASSSSGAGGYEQYF. In DNA form, the CDR3 reads TGTGCCAGCAGCTCTAGTGGGGCAGGGGGCTACGAGCAGTACTTC.